The clone carrying this TCR beta chain was counted many times. Its antigen is not identified. The data were taken from a study of early T cells in non-severe SARS-CoV-2 infection. About the study: Sequenced bulk RNA came from whole blood that was unsorted, and chains were unpaired. Notes on the study in general: Anti-spike CD8 responses were favored by VDJdb matching, which missed private and CD4 specificities.

Unique molecular identifiers (one per individual cDNA molecule) were attached. Using its own MiXCR run on the 5' RACE reads, TCRdb lists one record per CDR3 protein. The table has under 90,000 distinct CDR3 sequences, 11% to 15% seen once; the top ten hold roughly 6%. This receptor was obtained from an adult who was a healthcare worker with PCR-confirmed SARS-CoV-2 infection or an uninfected control (not recorded which). Sequences were obtained from whole blood.

Here the CDR3 reads CSARTQSSGNTIYF. CDR3 nucleotides: TGCAGTGCTCGGACACAGAGCTCTGGAAACACCATATATTTT. The chain is built from TRBV20-1 and TRBJ1-3; D possibly corresponds to TRBD1 (5 bases). Germline-derived CDR1 and CDR2 are DFQATT and SNEGSKA (reference sequence). Deletions cut 5 bases from V and 0 bases from J, with 11 bases between. The CDR3 sequence is 14 residues long.